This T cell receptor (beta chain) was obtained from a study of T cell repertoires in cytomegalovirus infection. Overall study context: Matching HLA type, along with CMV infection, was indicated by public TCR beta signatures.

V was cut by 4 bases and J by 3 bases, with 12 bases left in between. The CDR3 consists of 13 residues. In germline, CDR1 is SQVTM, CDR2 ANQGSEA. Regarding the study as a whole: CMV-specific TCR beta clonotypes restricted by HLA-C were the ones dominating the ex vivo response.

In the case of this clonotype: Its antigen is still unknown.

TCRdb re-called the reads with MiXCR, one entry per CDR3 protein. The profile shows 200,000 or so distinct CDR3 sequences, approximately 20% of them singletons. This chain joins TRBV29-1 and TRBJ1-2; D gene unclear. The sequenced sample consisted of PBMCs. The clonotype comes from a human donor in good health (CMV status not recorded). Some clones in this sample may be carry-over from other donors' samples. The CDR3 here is CSVGLRFDYGYTF. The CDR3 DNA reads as TGCAGCGTTGGTCTTAGGTTCGACTATGGCTACACCTTC.